Each of the 11 T cell receptor beta chains below was sequenced from the same sample in a study of OX40 agonist ivuxolimab in advanced cancers. The assay was immunoSEQ multiplex PCR, and TCRdb's table has in-frame clones only and misses some. The repertoire holds about 37,000 clones, with almost 80% as singletons. The sample in question was CD4+ or CD8+ T cells sorted from blood, obtained in a trial of the OX40 agonist ivuxolimab. These receptors were collected from an adult with an advanced solid tumor such as melanoma, head and neck, liver or kidney cancer.

The rearrangement links TRBV6-5 to TRBJ2-4, with D possibly matching TRBD1 (6 bases). The CDR3 is 13 residues long. Germline CDR1 MNHEY, CDR2 SVGAGI. V dropped 9 bases and J dropped 3 bases, with 12 bases sitting between them. The CDR3: CASRTEYKNIQYF. The CDR3 nucleotides are TGTGCCAGTCGGACAGAATACAAAAACATTCAGTACTTC.

This clone showed up just a few times. This chain uses TRBV5-5 with TRBJ1-6; D remains unclear. CDR3 length: 14 residues. Germline V gene sequence: CDR1 SGHKS, CDR2 YYEKEE (reference sequence). Between the trimmed V and J ends, which lost 0 bases and 7 bases, there was a span of 8 bases. The CDR3 bases are TGTGCCAGCAGCTTGGAGGGCTCCAATTCACCCCTCCACTTT. Translation gives CASSLEGSNSPLHF.

The gene calls are TRBV15 and TRBJ1-6; D gene unclear. Trimming cost V 0 bases and J 7 bases, with 7 bases left between them. Germline CDR1 is LNHNV and CDR2 is YYDKDF (reference sequence). The CDR3 is 14 amino acids. CDR3 in amino acids: CATSRDVSNSPLHF. The CDR3 region has the DNA TGTGCCACCAGCAGAGATGTATCAAATTCACCCCTCCACTTT.

The chain employs TRBV6-5 and TRBJ2-7, with a tentative D call TRBD1 (7 bases). CDR1 and CDR2 (germline): MNHEY, SVGAGI. The CDR3 spans 13 residues. V gave up 7 bases and J gave up 2 bases, with 12 bases separating them. This CDR3 reads CASTQGGPYEQYF. The CDR3 DNA is TGTGCCAGCACGCAGGGGGGTCCCTACGAGCAGTACTTC.

The gene calls are TRBV7-9 and TRBJ1-2; TRBD1 matches at 8 bases. CDR1 is SEHNR, CDR2 FQNEAQ, per germline (reference sequence). The junction had 7 bases not matched to a gene; V was cut back by 4 bases and J by 6 bases. The CDR3 is made up of 14 amino acids. The CDR3 DNA reads TGTGCCAGCAGCTCCAGGGGGCGCGAGGATGGCTACACCTTC. As protein: CASSSRGREDGYTF.

The rearrangement uses TRBV4-3 and TRBJ1-1; D possibly corresponds to TRBD1 (5 bases). Germline loops: CDR1 LGHNA, CDR2 YSLEER. CDR3 size: 14 residues. Trimming removed 4 bases at V and 6 bases at J, with 15 bases between. DNA of the CDR3: TGCGCCAGCAGCCCCCTGGCGGGGGATCCTGAAGCTTTCTTT. Residues: CASSPLAGDPEAFF.

This sequence joins TRBV7-9 and TRBJ2-3; no definite D call. V lost 2 bases, J lost 6 bases, and 12 bases lay in between. From germline, CDR1 is SEHNR and CDR2 FQNEAQ (reference sequence). This CDR3 has 14 residues. As DNA, the CDR3 is TGTGCCAGCAGCTTACGCGACTCCGTTGATACGCAGTATTTT. It specifies CASSLRDSVDTQYF.

As for this clone: A read error may produce the germline difference seen at one junction end. V usage is TRBV10-3 and J usage is TRBJ2-7, with TRBD1 matching over 7 bases. The CDR3 consists of 14 residues. The germline gives CDR1 ENHRY, CDR2 SYGVKD. The CDR3 region is CASSYSTGAYEQYF. The DNA for the CDR3 is TGTGCCAGCAGTTATTCAACAGGGGCCTACGAGCAGTACTTC.

This clone was seen a few times. The rearrangement links TRBV7-2 to TRBJ2-1; TRBD2 matches 11 bases. Germline CDR1 and CDR2: SGHTA and FQGNSA. J lost 3 bases, V lost 3 bases, and 10 bases had no gene match. This CDR3 is 18 amino acids long. The CDR3 here is CASSLEGTSGRFYNEQFF. DNA for the CDR3: TGTGCCAGCAGCTTGGAGGGGACTAGCGGCCGCTTCTACAATGAGCAGTTCTTC.

This chain connects TRBV7-2 to TRBJ1-1; D unresolved. CDR1 SGHTA and CDR2 FQGNSA come from the germline V gene. This CDR3 is 12 amino acids long. V lost 2 bases and J 8 bases, leaving 9 bases between the germline ends. The CDR3 here is CASSLRSDEAFF. CDR3 sequence (DNA): TGTGCCAGCAGCTTAAGATCCGACGAAGCTTTCTTT.

The chain is built from TRBV7-2 and TRBJ2-7, with a weak D call TRBD2 (5 bases). V lost 0 bases and J lost 0, with 9 bases in between. This CDR3 comprises 15 residues. CDR1 is SGHTA and CDR2 is FQGNSA in the germline V gene. The CDR3 spells CASSLAIGSSYEQYF. The CDR3 DNA reads TGTGCCAGCAGCTTAGCGATAGGGAGCTCCTACGAGCAGTACTTC.